This TCR beta chain was captured in a study of read filtering for tumor transcriptome and immune sequencing. Study-level information: R-ISS stage counts were eight or nine for I, 16 for II, six or seven for III.

This clonotype appeared many times. No antigen is known for it. The library was built from around 380 ng RNA with molecular barcoded adaptors for alpha/delta and beta/gamma chains. Using its own MiXCR run on the reads, TCRdb lists one record per CDR3 protein. In the table there are tens of thousands of distinct CDR3 sequences, about 21% of which are singletons. Trimming took 1 base from V and 4 from J, leaving 9 bases between them. CDR3 size: 14 residues. Germline lookup yields CDR1 MGHRA and CDR2 YSYEKL. Sampling of bone marrow took place during active disease in every patient. Study-level results: Without single-read clonotypes, shared clonotype proportions correlated more between IR-seq and RNA-seq. The sorted CD138-negative fraction was a mixed bone marrow immune population, not purified T cells.

The rearrangement joins TRBV4-1 to TRBJ2-3; D gene ambiguous. The source is a donor at least 40 years old with multiple myeloma. Sequencing was performed on a population of CD138-negative cells sorted from bone marrow. CDR3 residues: CASSQGTSPDTQYF. The CDR3 region has the DNA TGCGCCAGCAGCCAAGGGACCTCGCCAGATACGCAGTATTTT.